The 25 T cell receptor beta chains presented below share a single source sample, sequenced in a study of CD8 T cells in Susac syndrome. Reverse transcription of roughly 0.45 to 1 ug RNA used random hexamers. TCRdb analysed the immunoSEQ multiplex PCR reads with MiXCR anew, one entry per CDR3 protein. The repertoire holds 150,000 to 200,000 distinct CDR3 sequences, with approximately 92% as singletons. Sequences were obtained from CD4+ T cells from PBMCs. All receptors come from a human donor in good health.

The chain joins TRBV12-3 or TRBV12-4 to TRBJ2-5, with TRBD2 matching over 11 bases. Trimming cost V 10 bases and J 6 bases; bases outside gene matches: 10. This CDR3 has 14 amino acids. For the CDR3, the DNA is TGTGCCACCACTTTTCTAGCGGGGGGTCAGACCCAGTACTTC. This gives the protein CATTFLAGGQTQYF.

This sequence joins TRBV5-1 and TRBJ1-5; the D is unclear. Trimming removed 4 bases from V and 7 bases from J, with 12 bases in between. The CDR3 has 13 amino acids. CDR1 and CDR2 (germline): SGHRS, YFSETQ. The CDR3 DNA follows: TGCGCCAGCAGCCCCATAACCGGGCAGCCCCAGCATTTT. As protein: CASSPITGQPQHF. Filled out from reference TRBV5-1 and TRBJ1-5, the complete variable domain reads KAGVTQTPRYLIKTRGQQVTLSCSPISGHRSVSWYQQTPGQGLQFLFEYFSETQRNKGNFPGRFSGRQFSNSRSEMNVSTLELGDSALYLCASSPITGQPQHFGDGTRLSIL.

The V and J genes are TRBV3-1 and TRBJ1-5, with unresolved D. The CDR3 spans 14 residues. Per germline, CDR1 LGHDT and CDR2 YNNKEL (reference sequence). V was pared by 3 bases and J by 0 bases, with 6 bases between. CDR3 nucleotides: TGTGCCAGCAGCCAGACATCTAGCAATCAGCCCCAGCATTTT. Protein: CASSQTSSNQPQHF. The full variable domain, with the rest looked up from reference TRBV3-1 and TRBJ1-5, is DTAVSQTPKYLVTQMGNDKSIKCEQNLGHDTMYWYKQDSKKFLKIMFSYNNKELIINETVPNRFSPKSPDKAHLNLHINSLELGDSAVYFCASSQTSSNQPQHFGDGTRLSIL.

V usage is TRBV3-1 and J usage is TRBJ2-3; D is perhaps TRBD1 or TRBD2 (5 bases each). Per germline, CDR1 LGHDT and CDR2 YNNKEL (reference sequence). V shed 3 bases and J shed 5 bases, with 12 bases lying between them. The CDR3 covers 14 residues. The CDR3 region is CASSQGVGEDTQYF. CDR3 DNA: TGTGCCAGCAGCCAGGGGGTAGGAGAAGATACGCAGTATTTT.

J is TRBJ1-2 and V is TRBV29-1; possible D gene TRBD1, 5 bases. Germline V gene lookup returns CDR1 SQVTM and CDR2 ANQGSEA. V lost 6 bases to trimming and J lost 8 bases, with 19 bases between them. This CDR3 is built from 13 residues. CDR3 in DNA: TGCAGCGTCCTTACCGAGGCAGGGAACGGCTACACCTTC. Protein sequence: CSVLTEAGNGYTF.

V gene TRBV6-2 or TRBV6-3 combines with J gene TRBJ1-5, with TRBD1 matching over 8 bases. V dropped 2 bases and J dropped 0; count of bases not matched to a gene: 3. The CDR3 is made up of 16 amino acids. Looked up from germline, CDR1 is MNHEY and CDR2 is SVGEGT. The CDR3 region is CASSYATGGSNQPQHF. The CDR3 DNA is TGTGCCAGCAGTTACGCCACAGGGGGTAGCAATCAGCCCCAGCATTTT.

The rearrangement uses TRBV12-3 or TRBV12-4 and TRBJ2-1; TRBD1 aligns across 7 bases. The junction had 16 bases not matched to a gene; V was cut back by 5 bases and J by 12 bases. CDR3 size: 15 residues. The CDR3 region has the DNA TGTGCCAGCAGTCTAGGGGGCCGACAGGGCGGTGGGCAGTTCTTC. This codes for CASSLGGRQGGGQFF.

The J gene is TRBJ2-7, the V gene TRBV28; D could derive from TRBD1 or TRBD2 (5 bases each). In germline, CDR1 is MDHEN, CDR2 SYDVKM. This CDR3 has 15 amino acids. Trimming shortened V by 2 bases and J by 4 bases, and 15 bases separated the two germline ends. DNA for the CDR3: TGTGCCAGCAGTTTAGGGTCCGGGGCAAAATACGAGCAGTACTTC. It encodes CASSLGSGAKYEQYF.

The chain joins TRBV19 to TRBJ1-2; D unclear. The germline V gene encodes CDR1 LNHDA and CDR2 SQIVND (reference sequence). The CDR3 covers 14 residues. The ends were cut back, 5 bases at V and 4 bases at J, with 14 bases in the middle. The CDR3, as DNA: TGTGCCAGTAGTCAGGTCCGGACCGTCTATGGCTACACCTTC. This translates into CASSQVRTVYGYTF.

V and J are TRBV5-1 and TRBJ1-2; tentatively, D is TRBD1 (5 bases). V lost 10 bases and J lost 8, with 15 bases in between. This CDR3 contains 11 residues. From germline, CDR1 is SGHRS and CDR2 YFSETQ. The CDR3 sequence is CAWGTTTGYTF. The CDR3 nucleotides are TGCGCCTGGGGCACGACAACCGGCTACACCTTC.

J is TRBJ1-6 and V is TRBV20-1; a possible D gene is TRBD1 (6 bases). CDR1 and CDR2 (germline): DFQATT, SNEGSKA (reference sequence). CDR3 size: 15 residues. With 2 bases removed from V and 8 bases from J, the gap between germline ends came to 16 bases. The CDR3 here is CSARRDILGDSPLHF. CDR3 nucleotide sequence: TGCAGTGCTAGACGGGACATTCTCGGGGATTCACCCCTCCACTTT.

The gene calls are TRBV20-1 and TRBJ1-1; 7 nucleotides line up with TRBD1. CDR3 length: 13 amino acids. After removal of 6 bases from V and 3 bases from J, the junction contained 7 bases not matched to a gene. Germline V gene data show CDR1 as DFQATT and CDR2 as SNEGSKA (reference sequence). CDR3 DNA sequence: TGCAGTGCACGAACGGACAGGTACACTGAAGCTTTCTTT. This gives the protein CSARTDRYTEAFF.

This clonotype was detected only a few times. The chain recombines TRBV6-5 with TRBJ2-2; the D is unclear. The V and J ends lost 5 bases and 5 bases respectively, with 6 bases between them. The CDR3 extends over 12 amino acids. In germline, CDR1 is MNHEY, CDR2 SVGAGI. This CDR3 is CASSVNTGELFF. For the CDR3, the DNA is TGTGCCAGCAGTGTGAATACCGGGGAGCTGTTTTTT.

The CDR3, as DNA: TGTGCCAGCAGCTCCAGGGATATCCGTCTTGGCTACACCTTC. It encodes CASSSRDIRLGYTF. J is TRBJ1-2 and V is TRBV7-8; maybe TRBD1 (5 bases). Germline V gene data show CDR1 as SGHVS and CDR2 as FQNEAQ. Trimming pared 4 bases from V and 7 bases from J, leaving 16 bases between. This CDR3 contains 14 residues.

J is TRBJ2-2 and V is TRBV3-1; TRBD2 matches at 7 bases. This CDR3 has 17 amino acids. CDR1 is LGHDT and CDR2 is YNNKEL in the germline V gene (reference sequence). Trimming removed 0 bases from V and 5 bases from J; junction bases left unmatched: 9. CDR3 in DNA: TGTGCCAGCAGCCAAGATCTGGGGCGGCGGGAGACCGGGGAGCTGTTTTTT. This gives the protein CASSQDLGRRETGELFF.

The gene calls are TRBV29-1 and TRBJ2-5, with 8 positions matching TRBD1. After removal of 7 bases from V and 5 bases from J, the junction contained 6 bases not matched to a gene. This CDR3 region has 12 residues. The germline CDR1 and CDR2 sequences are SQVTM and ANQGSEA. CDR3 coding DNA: TGCAGCGGTCAGGGGGCGGAGGAGACCCAGTACTTC. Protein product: CSGQGAEETQYF.

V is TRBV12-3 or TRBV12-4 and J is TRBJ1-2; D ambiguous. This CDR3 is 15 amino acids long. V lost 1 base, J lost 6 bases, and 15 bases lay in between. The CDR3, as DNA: TGTGCCAGCAGTTTAGTGCCGGTAGGAGACCATGGCTACACCTTC. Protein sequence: CASSLVPVGDHGYTF.

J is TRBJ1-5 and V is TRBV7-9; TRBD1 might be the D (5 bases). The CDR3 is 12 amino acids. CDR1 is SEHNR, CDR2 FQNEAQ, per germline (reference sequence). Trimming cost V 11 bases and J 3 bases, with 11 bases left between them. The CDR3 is CAVGGINQPQHF. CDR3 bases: TGTGCCGTGGGGGGGATCAATCAGCCCCAGCATTTT.

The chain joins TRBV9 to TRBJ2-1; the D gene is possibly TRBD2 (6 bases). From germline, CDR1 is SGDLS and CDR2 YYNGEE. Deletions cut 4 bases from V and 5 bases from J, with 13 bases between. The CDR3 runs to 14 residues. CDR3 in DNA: TGTGCCAGCAGCCCACCGGGACTTCACAATGAGCAGTTCTTC. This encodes CASSPPGLHNEQFF.

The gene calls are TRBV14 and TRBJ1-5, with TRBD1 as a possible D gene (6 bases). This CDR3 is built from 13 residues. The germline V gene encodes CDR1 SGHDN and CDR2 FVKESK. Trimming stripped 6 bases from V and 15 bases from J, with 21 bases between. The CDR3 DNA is TGTGCCAGCAGTCGGACAGCCTGGGCACGGTTGCATTTT. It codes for CASSRTAWARLHF.

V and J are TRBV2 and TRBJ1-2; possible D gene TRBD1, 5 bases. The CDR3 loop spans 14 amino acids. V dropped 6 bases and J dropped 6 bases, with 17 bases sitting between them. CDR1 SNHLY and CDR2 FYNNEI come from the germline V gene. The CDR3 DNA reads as TGTGCCAGCAGCCCTTCGCGGGGGACGCATGGCTACACCTTC. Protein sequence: CASSPSRGTHGYTF.

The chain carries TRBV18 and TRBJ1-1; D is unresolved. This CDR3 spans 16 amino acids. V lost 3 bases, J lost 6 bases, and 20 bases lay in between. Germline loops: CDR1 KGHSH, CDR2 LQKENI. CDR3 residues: CASSPLLTALNAEAFF. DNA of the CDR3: TGTGCCAGCTCACCCCTCCTAACGGCCTTAAACGCTGAAGCTTTCTTT.

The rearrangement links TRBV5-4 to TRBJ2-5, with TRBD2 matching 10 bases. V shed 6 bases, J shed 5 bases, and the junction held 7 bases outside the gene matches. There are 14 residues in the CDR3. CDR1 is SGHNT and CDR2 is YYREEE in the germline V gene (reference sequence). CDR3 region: CASTQRGGRETQYF. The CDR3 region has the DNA TGTGCCAGCACCCAGCGGGGGGGCCGTGAGACCCAGTACTTC.

CDR3 coding DNA: TGTGCCAGCAGTGGCCTTCGGGGGCACGACGAGCAGTACTTC. This encodes CASSGLRGHDEQYF. The rearrangement joins TRBV6-1 to TRBJ2-7, with D perhaps matching TRBD1 or TRBD2 (6 bases each). V was shortened by 4 bases and J by 5 bases, with 15 bases between the two germline ends. The germline CDR1 and CDR2 sequences are MNHNS and SASEGT. The CDR3 has 14 amino acids.

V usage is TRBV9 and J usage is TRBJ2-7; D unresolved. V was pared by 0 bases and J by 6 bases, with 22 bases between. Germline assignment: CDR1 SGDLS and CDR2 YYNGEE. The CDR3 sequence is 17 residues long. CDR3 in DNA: TGTGCCAGCAGCGTAGATGGCAGGCCCCATAACCTCCCCGAGCAGTACTTC. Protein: CASSVDGRPHNLPEQYF.